This T cell receptor (beta chain) originates from a study of blood T cell repertoires in COVID-19. Study background: Nucleic acid was either cDNA or gDNA, and it came from T cells, B-cell-depleted T cells, or PBMCs.

Measured with immunoSEQ multiplex PCR; TCRdb has only the in-frame clones, and not every one. The repertoire holds about 130,000 clones, with about nine tenths as singletons. The origin of this receptor is a man aged 45-65 years with acute or convalescent COVID-19. Sequenced sample: peripheral blood.

The CDR3: CASSGQGNYGYTF. The CDR3 DNA follows: TGCGCCAGCAGCGGACAGGGAAACTATGGCTACACCTTC. The chain has TRBV5-1 and TRBJ1-2; 8 bases match TRBD1. The germline CDR1 and CDR2 sequences are SGHRS and YFSETQ. The CDR3 is 13 amino acids. The V gene end was trimmed by 4 bases and the J gene end by 2 bases; junction bases not matched to a gene: 1.